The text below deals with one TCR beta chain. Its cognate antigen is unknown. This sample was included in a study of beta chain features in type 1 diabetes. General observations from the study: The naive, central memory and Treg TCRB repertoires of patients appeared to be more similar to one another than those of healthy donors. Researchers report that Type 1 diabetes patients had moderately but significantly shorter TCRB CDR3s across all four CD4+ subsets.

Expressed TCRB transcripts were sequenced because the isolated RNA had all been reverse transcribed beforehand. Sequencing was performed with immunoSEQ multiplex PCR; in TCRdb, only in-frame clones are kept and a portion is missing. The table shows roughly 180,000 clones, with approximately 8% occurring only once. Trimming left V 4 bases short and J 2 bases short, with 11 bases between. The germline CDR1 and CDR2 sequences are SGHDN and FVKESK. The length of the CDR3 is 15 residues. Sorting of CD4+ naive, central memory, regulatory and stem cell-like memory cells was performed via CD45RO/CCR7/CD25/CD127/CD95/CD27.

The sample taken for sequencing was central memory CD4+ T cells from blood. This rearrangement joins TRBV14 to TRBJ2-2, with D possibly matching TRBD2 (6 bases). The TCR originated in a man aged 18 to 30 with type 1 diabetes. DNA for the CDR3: TGTGCCAGCAGCCGAAATAGCGGAAACACCGGGGAGCTGTTTTTT. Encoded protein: CASSRNSGNTGELFF.